The 4 T cell receptor beta chains in this list originate from one sample, sequenced in a study of blood T cells in healthy people across ages. Alongside a J-beta primer mix, a sample-barcoded 5' primer served in a second PCR lasting about 7 to 12 cycles. Using its own MiXCR run on the 5' RACE reads, TCRdb lists one record per CDR3 protein. The sample has some 1.6 million distinct CDR3 sequences, roughly 30% seen once. The sequencing input was blood. All receptors derive from a woman aged 25 to 39 in good health.

V gene TRBV20-1 combines with J gene TRBJ2-1; D is possibly TRBD2 (6 bases). The germline V gene has CDR1 DFQATT and CDR2 SNEGSKA (reference sequence). The CDR3 contains 12 residues. Trimming removed 5 bases at V and 4 bases at J, with 9 bases between. CDR3 sequence reads: CSARDFYNEQFF. The CDR3 DNA is TGCAGTGCTCGGGACTTTTACAATGAGCAGTTCTTC.

This clonotype was observed at least ten times. The rearrangement joins TRBV6-1 to TRBJ1-2; D gene uncertain. Trimming stripped 3 bases from V and 4 bases from J, with 3 bases between. CDR1 is MNHNS and CDR2 is SASEGT in the germline V gene. The CDR3 runs to 11 residues. CDR3 residues: CASSEGYGYTF. In DNA, the CDR3 is TGTGCCAGCAGTGAGGGCTATGGCTACACCTTC.

This rearrangement joins TRBV7-2 to TRBJ2-5; maybe TRBD2 (6 bases). The end of the DNA fits TRBJ2-7 better, so the J call may be wrong. The CDR3 runs to 15 residues. Germline-derived CDR1 and CDR2 are SGHTA and FQGNSA. The CDR3 nucleotides are TGTGCCAGCAGCTTAGGGGGCGGGGTTATGTGCGAGCAGTACTTC. Its translation: CASSLGGGVMCEQYF.

This clonotype appeared once. V gene TRBV28 combines with J gene TRBJ1-6; maybe TRBD1 (6 bases). The CDR3 is 14 amino acids. The germline CDR1 and CDR2 sequences are MDHEN and SYDVKM. The V and J ends lost 5 bases and 8 bases respectively, with 13 bases between them. CDR3 in amino acids: CASSTTGGHSPLHF. The CDR3 DNA reads TGTGCCAGCAGTACGACAGGAGGCCATTCACCCCTCCACTTT.